This T cell receptor beta chain was captured by sequencing in a study of T cells in Graves' hyperthyroidism and ophthalmopathy. Notes on this clonotype: Its antigen remains unidentified.

Germline CDR1 and CDR2: KGHDR and SFDVKD. Trimming cost V 0 bases and J 2 bases; bases outside gene matches: 6. This CDR3 contains 18 residues. On the basis of clinical symptoms, serum thyroxine and TRAb, thyroid ultrasound and orbital computed tomography, diagnoses were made. The study's findings and limits: From stable hyperthyroidism, ophthalmopathy was set apart by a 13 V-J model. The blood repertoire included most of the expanded thyroid clonotypes above 0.001.

Amplified TCR beta CDR3 regions derived from RNA transcripts. TCR CDR3 underwent first-round RT-PCR with the HTBI primer set. MiXCR, run by TCRdb on the multiplex PCR reads, gives a single entry per CDR3 protein. Of more than 550,000 distinct CDR3 sequences listed, over 40% are singletons. The J gene is TRBJ1-6, the V gene TRBV24-1; 7 nucleotides match TRBD1. Specimen: peripheral blood or thyroid tissue (not recorded which). The receptor's source is an adult man with Graves' disease, either hyperthyroidism or ophthalmopathy (not recorded which). The CDR3 protein is CATSDLDRVKAYNSPLHF. The CDR3 region has the DNA TGTGCCACCAGTGATTTGGACAGGGTAAAGGCCTATAATTCACCCCTCCACTTT.